This T cell receptor beta chain is from a study of blood T cell repertoires in COVID-19. Here immunoSEQ multiplex PCR was the method, and the copy in TCRdb shows in-frame clones only, minus some. The table shows around 120,000 clones, with more than 75% occurring only once. V dropped 0 bases and J dropped 6; count of bases not matched to a gene: 10. There are 17 residues in the CDR3. Germline V gene lookup returns CDR1 SGHRS and CDR2 YFSETQ. The sequenced sample was peripheral blood. This TCR derives from a woman in her seventies with acute or convalescent COVID-19. The chain joins TRBV5-1 to TRBJ2-1; TRBD2 aligns across 9 bases. DNA of the CDR3: TGCGCCAGCAGCTTGGTCGCTAGCGGGAAAATCTTCAATGAGCAGTTCTTC. Its protein product is CASSLVASGKIFNEQFF.